The present T cell receptor (beta chain) was sequenced within a study of blood T cell repertoires in COVID-19. Study in general: Acute-phase and convalescent COVID-19 samples originated in the United States, Italy and Spain. PBMCs, B-cell-depleted T cells, or T cells provided the cDNA or gDNA that made up the material.

Per the original methods: Amplification of reference gene primers was used by the study to estimate nucleated cell counts. The table came from immunoSEQ multiplex PCR; TCRdb's copy has only in-frame clones and leaves some out. Clone size and the V and J calls come from that table; the DNA yielded D and trimming. The repertoire holds around 250,000 clones, roughly 85% seen once, with roughly 5.3% in the top ten. Input material: peripheral blood. The clonotype comes from a man aged 45 to 65 with active or convalescent COVID-19.

The CDR3 region has the DNA TGTGCCAGCAGCGAGGTAGCGGAGCAGTTCTTC. As protein: CASSEVAEQFF. The gene calls are TRBV7-8 and TRBJ2-1; tentative D call: TRBD2 (5 bases). V was pared by 5 bases and J by 10 bases, with 9 bases between. The germline gives CDR1 SGHVS, CDR2 FQNEAQ. The CDR3 is made up of 11 amino acids.